Sequencing of this TCR beta chain was carried out in a study of OX40 agonist ivuxolimab in advanced cancers. Some background on the complete study: Ivuxolimab, which targeted the costimulatory receptor OX40 (CD134), was an agonistic, fully human IgG2 monoclonal antibody. Intravenous ivuxolimab was administered to patients every 2 weeks at six dose levels: 0.01, 0.1, 0.3, 1.5, 3 and 10 mg/kg. Among the 50 to 55 dose-escalation patients, approximately 20 had hepatocellular carcinoma, approximately 15 melanoma, 9 renal cell carcinoma and 9 head and neck cancer. In the dose-escalation cohort, 70% to 90% of patients were male, and the mean age was around 65 years with a range of roughly 20 to 80. Patients were allowed to have had prior anti-PD-1, anti-PD-L1 or anti-CTLA-4 therapy, and approximately 40% of the dose-escalation patients had previously received checkpoint inhibitors. Three dose-escalation patients achieved partial responses, one with hepatocellular carcinoma and two with cutaneous melanoma. Peripheral TCRbeta sequencing was intended to test whether TCR sequence diversity was altered and clonal T-cell expansion was caused by ivuxolimab. The paper covers the monotherapy dose-escalation part of the phase I ivuxolimab trial, which included N = 52 patients.

Genomic DNA was extracted from sorted cells for sequencing of the TCRbeta CDR3 region. TCRbeta CDR3 regions were sequenced using the immunoSEQ Assay. Here the immuneACCESS table is served through TCRdb, limited to in-frame sequences with V and J called. Missing clones are a known gap in these copies; in checked studies unresolved V genes cover under half, and the rest lacks a known reason. This sample comprises 55,000 to 70,000 clones, 65% to 90% of them detected only once. The top ten constitute roughly 0.5% of the sample. The trial excluded patients who had a history of autoimmune disease or were on systemic immunosuppression. Peripheral blood for TCR sequencing was collected from all dose cohorts at baseline, on cycle 4 day 1, and on cycle 7 day 1. The samples were drawn from a first-in-human, open-label, multicenter phase I dose-escalation trial of ivuxolimab. Adults with locally advanced or metastatic melanoma, renal cell carcinoma, hepatocellular carcinoma or head and neck squamous cell carcinoma were enrolled in the trial. Before TCR sequencing, CD4+ T cells and CD8+ T cells were sorted from peripheral blood as separate populations.

This clone occurred a few times. The specificity of this receptor is unknown. No qualities accompany the bases; no much larger clone lies one base away. Findings and caveats that apply to the study as a whole: After ivuxolimab, expanded clones were on average more numerous among CD8+ T cells than among CD4+ T cells. Antigen specificity was not determined for the clonally expanded peripheral T cells. Low levels of normalized T-cell clonal expansion were also seen in some patients who did not respond. Clonal expansion of both CD4+ and CD8+ blood T cells was observed from baseline to week 6 at doses 0.1 to 3.0 mg/kg. Partial responders in the 0.1-3.0 mg/kg groups had among the lowest normalized peripheral clonal expansion, especially among CD8+ T cells.

Trimming takes 3 bases off V and 1 base off J; junction bases not matched to a gene: 2. Reading from cysteine to phenylalanine, the CDR3 counts 14 amino acids. The kept DNA is CDR3 alone, 42 bases in frame from the first base. Looking up the germline V gene (reference sequence) yields CDR1 GTSNPN and CDR2 SVGIG. The rearrangement combines TRBV30 with TRBJ2-2, and 7 junction bases match TRBD2. The clonotype was recovered from an adult with an advanced solid tumor such as melanoma, head and neck, liver or kidney cancer. Sequenced material: CD4+ or CD8+ T cells sorted from blood, taken in a trial of the OX40 agonist ivuxolimab. The nucleotide sequence is given as TGTGCCTGGAGAGCTAGCGGGAACACCGGGGAGCTGTTTTTT. Its translation reads: CAWRASGNTGELFF. With the rest looked up from the reference TRBV30 and TRBJ2-2 genes rather than sequenced, the full variable domain is SQTIHQWPATLVQPVGSPLSLECTVEGTSNPNLYWYRQAAGRGLQLLFYSVGIGQISSEVPQNLSASRPQDRQFILSSKKLLLSDSGFYLCAWRASGNTGELFFGEGSRLTVL.